The 20 T cell receptor beta chains listed next were all sequenced from one sample in a study of blood T cells in healthy people across ages. For the second PCR, which ran for about 6 to 11 cycles, a sample-barcoded 5' primer and a J-beta primer mix were used. Via MiXCR, TCRdb re-called the 5' RACE reads, giving one row per CDR3 protein. The sample consists of 950,000 to 1,200,000 distinct CDR3 sequences, 35% to 40% of them appearing once. The sample taken for sequencing was blood. These receptors originate from a man between 18 and 29 years old in good health.

This chain uses TRBV5-1 with TRBJ1-5, with D possibly matching TRBD1 (5 bases). The V gene's germline CDR1 is SGHRS and CDR2 YFSETQ. Trimming shortened V by 0 bases and J by 5 bases, and 12 bases separated the two germline ends. The CDR3 extends over 15 amino acids. The CDR3 here is CASSLAGREYQPQHF. The CDR3 DNA follows: TGCGCCAGCAGCTTGGCTGGCAGGGAGTATCAGCCCCAGCATTTT. The entire variable domain, with the rest obtained from reference TRBV5-1 and TRBJ1-5, is as follows: KAGVTQTPRYLIKTRGQQVTLSCSPISGHRSVSWYQQTPGQGLQFLFEYFSETQRNKGNFPGRFSGRQFSNSRSEMNVSTLELGDSALYLCASSLAGREYQPQHFGDGTRLSIL.

In this sample, this clonotype turned up a few times. CDR3 region: CSARDQSDSYEQYF. CDR3 DNA sequence: TGCAGTGCTAGAGATCAGAGCGACTCCTACGAGCAGTACTTC. The V call is TRBV20-1, the J call TRBJ2-7; D unclear. Deletions cut 0 bases from V and 0 bases from J, with 9 bases between. Germline V gene lookup returns CDR1 DFQATT and CDR2 SNEGSKA (reference sequence). The CDR3 length is 14 residues.

This chain uses TRBV5-1 with TRBJ2-3, with a possible D match to TRBD1 (5 bases). Germline V gives CDR1 SGHRS, CDR2 YFSETQ. The CDR3 has 15 residues. The V end lost 0 bases, the J end lost 9 bases, and 17 bases lay between the germline ends. The CDR3 bases are TGCGCCAGCAGCTTGGCCACTGGACGGACATCGACGCAGTATTTT. It translates to CASSLATGRTSTQYF.

This clonotype was detected only a few times. The V gene is TRBV10-3, the J gene TRBJ1-1, with D possibly being TRBD1 (6 bases). The germline V gene has CDR1 ENHRY and CDR2 SYGVKD. The V end was cut by 10 bases, the J end by 2 bases, with 14 bases between. The CDR3 covers 13 residues. CDR3 DNA: TGTGCCACCACAGGGTACCTTAACACTGAAGCTTTCTTT. It is translated as CATTGYLNTEAFF.

This clonotype appeared many times. The chain uses TRBV28 and TRBJ1-1, with 8 positions matching TRBD1. This CDR3 has 15 amino acids. Per the germline V gene, CDR1 is MDHEN and CDR2 is SYDVKM. Trimming took 2 bases from V and 1 from J; bases not matched to a gene: 3. CDR3 region: CASSLDRGKNTEAFF. CDR3 nucleotides: TGTGCCAGCAGTTTAGACAGGGGCAAGAACACTGAAGCTTTCTTT.

The chain carries TRBV12-3 or TRBV12-4 and TRBJ1-1; D call uncertain. The CDR3 sequence is 13 residues long. Between the trimmed V and J ends, which lost 8 bases and 0 bases, there was a span of 10 bases. CDR3 bases: TGTGCCAGCGGTACCCGAATGAACACTGAAGCTTTCTTT. The encoded protein is CASGTRMNTEAFF.

This clonotype was seen only a few times. The CDR3 DNA reads as TGTGCCAGCAGTTCCGATCAGAACACTGAAGCTTTCTTT. It is translated as CASSSDQNTEAFF. V and J are TRBV7-3 and TRBJ1-1, with no clear D. Germline lookup yields CDR1 SGHTA and CDR2 FQGTGA. This CDR3 comprises 13 residues. The V end was cut by 6 bases, the J end by 1 base, with 9 bases between. Based on the CDR3 plus reference TRBV7-3 and TRBJ1-1, the full variable domain is GAGVSQTPSNKVTEKGKYVELRCDPISGHTALYWYRQSLGQGPEFLIYFQGTGAADDSGLPNDRFFAVRPEGSVSTLKIQRTERGDSAVYLCASSSDQNTEAFFGQGTRLTVV.

The rearrangement joins TRBV6-2 or TRBV6-3 to TRBJ2-1; weak D call: TRBD2 (5 bases). Trimming cost V 7 bases and J 10 bases, with 14 bases left between them. This CDR3 comprises 12 residues. CDR1 is MNHEY, CDR2 SVGEGT, per germline. The CDR3: CASTDGRVEQFF. In nucleotides, the CDR3 is TGTGCCAGCACCGATGGGAGAGTCGAGCAGTTCTTC.

V gene TRBV11-2 combines with J gene TRBJ2-3, with 10 bases matching TRBD2. The CDR3 has 13 amino acids. The germline gives CDR1 SGHAT, CDR2 FQNNGV. J lost 12 bases, V lost 5 bases, and 8 bases had no gene match. CDR3 protein: CASSAGAGGPQYF. CDR3 DNA sequence: TGTGCCAGCAGCGCAGGAGCGGGGGGGCCCCAGTATTTT.

This clonotype showed up just a few times. The chain links TRBV4-2 to TRBJ2-3; D perhaps matches TRBD2 (6 bases). Trimming pared 2 bases from V and 1 base from J, leaving 10 bases between. Germline CDR1 reads LGHNA; CDR2 reads YNFKEQ. The CDR3 loop spans 15 amino acids. The CDR3 sequence: CASSQLATGTDTQYF. The CDR3, as DNA: TGTGCCAGCAGCCAACTAGCGACGGGCACAGATACGCAGTATTTT.

A single count supports this clonotype. The chain uses TRBV4-1 and TRBJ1-4, with 8 bases aligning to TRBD1. The trim removed 4 bases at V and 4 bases at J, leaving 8 bases unmatched. Germline V gives CDR1 MGHRA, CDR2 YSYEKL. The CDR3 consists of 16 residues. CDR3 sequence reads: CASSLPGQGVNEKLFF. The CDR3, as DNA: TGCGCCAGCAGCCTACCCGGACAGGGAGTTAATGAAAAACTGTTTTTT.

The CDR3 DNA is TGTGCCACCCAACTGGGCCCTATGAACACTGAAGCTTTCTTT. The encoded protein is CATQLGPMNTEAFF. The chain uses TRBV6-6 and TRBJ1-1; no clear D. V lost 10 bases to trimming and J lost 0 bases, with 15 bases between them. Germline-derived CDR1 and CDR2 are MNHNY and SVGAGI (reference sequence). This CDR3 spans 14 amino acids.

In its sample, this clonotype was seen many times. The rearrangement links TRBV6-5 to TRBJ1-1, with unresolved D. V was pared by 2 bases and J by 2 bases, with 3 bases between. The germline V gene has CDR1 MNHEY and CDR2 SVGAGI. The CDR3 runs 12 residues. This CDR3 is CASSYRNTEAFF. The CDR3 DNA sequence: TGTGCCAGCAGTTACCGAAACACTGAAGCTTTCTTT.

V is TRBV20-1 and J is TRBJ1-1, with D tentatively TRBD1 (6 bases). The CDR3 contains 13 residues. CDR1 and CDR2 (germline): DFQATT, SNEGSKA (reference sequence). V was cut by 5 bases and J by 5 bases, with 15 bases left in between. CDR3 protein: CSARQVGRTEAFF. Written as DNA, the CDR3 is TGCAGTGCTCGACAGGTTGGGAGGACTGAAGCTTTCTTT.

The CDR3 loop is CASSPRGQGQEKLFF. The CDR3 coding sequence is TGTGCCAGCTCACCAAGGGGACAGGGGCAAGAAAAACTGTTTTTT. The chain joins TRBV18 to TRBJ1-4, with 10 bases aligning to TRBD1. V was clipped by 2 bases and J by 8 bases; unmatched bases: 5. CDR3 length: 15 residues. Germline lookup yields CDR1 KGHSH and CDR2 LQKENI. The entire variable domain, with the rest obtained from reference TRBV18 and TRBJ1-4, is as follows: NAGVMQNPRHLVRRRGQEARLRCSPMKGHSHVYWYRQLPEEGLKFMVYLQKENIIDESGMPKERFSAEFPKEGPSILRIQQVVRGDSAAYFCASSPRGQGQEKLFFGSGTQLSVL.

This clonotype was seen many times. The gene calls are TRBV7-2 and TRBJ2-3; 9 nucleotides agree with TRBD2. Germline CDR1 reads SGHTA; CDR2 reads FQGNSA. Losses at the gene ends were 0 bases for V and 2 bases for J; bases not matched to a gene: 18. The CDR3 has 21 residues. CDR3 region: CASSLAEYAVSGGTSTDTQYF. CDR3 nucleotides: TGTGCCAGCAGCTTAGCCGAATATGCGGTCAGCGGGGGGACTTCCACAGATACGCAGTATTTT.

This clonotype was seen a few times. The V call is TRBV12-3 or TRBV12-4, the J call TRBJ2-3; 8 nucleotides match TRBD2. V lost 7 bases, J lost 7 bases, and 10 bases stayed unmatched. The CDR3 is made up of 14 amino acids. CDR3 bases: TGTGCCAGCACCCTGACTAGCGAATTGAATACGCAGTATTTT. Translation gives CASTLTSELNTQYF.

This rearrangement joins TRBV20-1 to TRBJ1-2; maybe TRBD1 (5 bases). The CDR3 length is 13 residues. The V end was cut by 6 bases, the J end by 2 bases, with 13 bases between. The germline gives CDR1 DFQATT, CDR2 SNEGSKA (reference sequence). The CDR3 here is CSATRQFNYGYTF. CDR3 DNA sequence: TGCAGTGCCACAAGACAGTTCAACTATGGCTACACCTTC.

This clonotype was observed at least ten times. The chain links TRBV4-1 to TRBJ1-2, with a possible D match to TRBD1 (5 bases). Germline CDR1 MGHRA, CDR2 YSYEKL. There are 13 residues in the CDR3. With 0 bases removed from V and 7 bases from J, the gap between germline ends came to 9 bases. CDR3 region: CASSQERGSGYTF. The CDR3 DNA follows: TGCGCCAGCAGCCAAGAGAGGGGAAGTGGCTACACCTTC.

The V call is TRBV4-1, the J call TRBJ2-2; TRBD1 or TRBD2 may be the D gene (6 bases each). V lost 4 bases and J 4 bases, leaving 16 bases between the germline ends. Looked up from germline, CDR1 is MGHRA and CDR2 is YSYEKL. This CDR3 comprises 16 residues. The CDR3 reads CASSPAGGQITGELFF. The DNA of the CDR3 is TGCGCCAGCAGCCCAGCGGGCGGACAGATCACCGGGGAGCTGTTTTTT.